In its sample, the clone carrying this T cell receptor (beta chain) was seen a few times. What it binds is unknown. The CDR3 is made up of 13 amino acids. J was trimmed by 15 bases and V by 2 bases; bases with no gene match: 9. Germline CDR1 and CDR2: KGHSH and LQKENI. This specimen belongs to a study of OX40 agonist ivuxolimab in advanced cancers. Study in general: Recorded diagnoses for dose-escalation patients were hepatocellular carcinoma, melanoma, renal cell or head and neck cancer.

TCRdb's table, derived via immunoSEQ multiplex PCR, lists solely in-frame clones and lacks some. The table lists 87,000 or so clones, 87% of them singletons, with 1.5% to 2% in the top ten. Overall study findings and caveats: Patients with a partial response at 0.1-3.0 mg/kg had among the lowest clonal expansion.

The sample in question was CD4+ or CD8+ T cells sorted from blood, obtained in a trial of the OX40 agonist ivuxolimab. This sequence was found in an adult with an advanced solid tumor such as melanoma, head and neck, liver or kidney cancer. The gene calls are TRBV18 and TRBJ2-1, with 8 positions matching TRBD2. CDR3 nucleotides: TGTGCCAGCTCACCAACTTTGCGGGGGGATGGGTTCTTC. Residues: CASSPTLRGDGFF.